Following are 27 T cell receptor beta chains from one sample sequenced in a study of cytomegalovirus exposure and HLA in healthy donors. Researchers ran the PCR with 60 Vbeta and 13 Jbeta primers. Libraries were prepared by immunoSEQ multiplex PCR; TCRdb keeps only in-frame clonotypes and omits some of them. The data contain about 140,000 clones, more than 75% of them singletons. The sequencing input was PBMCs. These receptors were obtained from a man aged 35 to 55 in good health and CMV-seronegative.

This clone was seen a single time. The chain has TRBV19 and TRBJ1-3; a weak D match, TRBD1 (6 bases). V was shortened by 4 bases and J by 0 bases, with 13 bases between the two germline ends. CDR3 length equals 16 residues. The germline CDR1 and CDR2 sequences are LNHDA and SQIVND (reference sequence). Here the CDR3 DNA reads TGTGCCAGTAGTACTCGCGGACAGAGCTCTGGAAACACCATATATTTT. Its translation is CASSTRGQSSGNTIYF.

This clone was detected once. The chain links TRBV19 to TRBJ2-2; D gene unclear. CDR3 size: 13 residues. Trimming removed 7 bases at V and 0 bases at J, with 6 bases between. Germline V gene data show CDR1 as LNHDA and CDR2 as SQIVND (reference sequence). The CDR3 DNA follows: TGTGCCAGTATAGCAACGAACACCGGGGAGCTGTTTTTT. This gives the protein CASIATNTGELFF.

This clone was counted between two and nine times. This chain uses TRBV4-2 with TRBJ1-4; D gene ambiguous. Trimming shortened V by 3 bases and J by 0 bases, and 14 bases separated the two germline ends. The CDR3 is 17 amino acids. Looked up from germline, CDR1 is LGHNA and CDR2 is YNFKEQ. The CDR3 region has the DNA TGTGCCAGCAGCCAGGCGGGAGAAGCCGCAACTAATGAAAAACTGTTTTTT. This codes for CASSQAGEAATNEKLFF.

This chain joins TRBV5-6 and TRBJ2-1; TRBD2 matches at 15 bases. Germline V CDR1 and CDR2: SGHDT, YYEEEE. The CDR3 contains 15 residues. V shed 4 bases, J shed 10 bases, and the junction held 6 bases outside the gene matches. In nucleotides, the CDR3 is TGTGCCAGCAGCCCGGGACTAGCGGGGGGTTGGGAGCAGTTCTTC. Protein sequence: CASSPGLAGGWEQFF.

The rearrangement uses TRBV5-1 and TRBJ2-3, with D possibly matching TRBD2 (5 bases). The CDR3 is 15 residues long. Germline V CDR1 and CDR2: SGHRS, YFSETQ. V gave up 0 bases and J gave up 4 bases, with 12 bases separating them. In nucleotides, the CDR3 is TGCGCCAGCAGCTTGGGGACTTACTTTCCAGATACGCAGTATTTT. Its protein product is CASSLGTYFPDTQYF. Complete variable domain (other parts from reference TRBV5-1 and TRBJ2-3): KAGVTQTPRYLIKTRGQQVTLSCSPISGHRSVSWYQQTPGQGLQFLFEYFSETQRNKGNFPGRFSGRQFSNSRSEMNVSTLELGDSALYLCASSLGTYFPDTQYFGPGTRLTVL.

The V gene is TRBV29-1, the J gene TRBJ1-1; D gene unclear. There are 13 residues in the CDR3. V shed 0 bases and J shed 3 bases, with 8 bases lying between them. Germline CDR1 reads SQVTM; CDR2 reads ANQGSEA. The CDR3, as DNA: TGCAGCGTTGAAGATCGGAGTTACACTGAAGCTTTCTTT. This sequence encodes CSVEDRSYTEAFF. Filled out from reference TRBV29-1 and TRBJ1-1, the complete variable domain reads SAVISQKPSRDICQRGTSLTIQCQVDSQVTMMFWYRQQPGQSLTLIATANQGSEATYESGFVIDKFPISRPNLTFSTLTVSNMSPEDSSIYLCSVEDRSYTEAFFGQGTRLTVV.

The chain has TRBV5-4 and TRBJ2-5; possibly TRBD2 for D (5 bases). CDR1 SGHNT and CDR2 YYREEE come from the germline V gene (reference sequence). The germline V and J ends were trimmed by 0 bases and 5 bases, with 8 bases remaining between them. The CDR3 extends over 13 amino acids. The CDR3: CASSLEPGETQYF. Written as DNA, the CDR3 is TGTGCCAGCAGCTTGGAGCCGGGGGAGACCCAGTACTTC.

As to this clone: A read error may produce the germline difference seen at one junction end. CDR3 DNA: TGTTCCAGCAGCCGGCCGGGGACTGCCGTTAACTATGGCTACACCTTC. It encodes CSSSRPGTAVNYGYTF. V is TRBV7-9 and J is TRBJ1-2; D is perhaps TRBD1 (5 bases). CDR1 is SEHNR, CDR2 FQNEAQ, per germline (reference sequence). CDR3 length: 16 amino acids.

J is TRBJ2-7 and V is TRBV6-5, with D tentatively TRBD1 (6 bases). Looked up from germline, CDR1 is MNHEY and CDR2 is SVGAGI. V shed 5 bases and J shed 6 bases, with 20 bases lying between them. The CDR3 runs to 15 residues. CDR3 region: CASSPRDKGRGEQYF. For the CDR3, the DNA is TGTGCCAGCAGTCCAAGGGACAAGGGGAGAGGCGAGCAGTACTTC.

The chain employs TRBV25-1 and TRBJ1-2; 9 nucleotides agree with TRBD1. From germline, CDR1 is MGHDK and CDR2 SYGVNS. V lost 2 bases and J lost 2; bases outside the gene matches: 0. The CDR3 sequence is 14 residues long. CDR3 in DNA: TGTGCCAGCAGTGAAGGACAGGGGAACTATGGCTACACCTTC. Protein product: CASSEGQGNYGYTF.

The V call is TRBV5-4, the J call TRBJ2-2; the match to TRBD1 covers 11 bases. With 0 bases clipped from V and 9 bases from J, the junction kept 7 bases outside the gene matches. CDR1 SGHNT and CDR2 YYREEE come from the germline V gene (reference sequence). This CDR3 has 16 residues. The CDR3: CASSLGGTGGTRELFF. As DNA, the CDR3 is TGTGCCAGCAGCTTGGGGGGGACAGGGGGGACCCGGGAGCTGTTTTTT.

The rearrangement uses TRBV4-1 and TRBJ1-6, with unresolved D. V dropped 0 bases and J dropped 6 bases, with 15 bases sitting between them. Germline V lookup: CDR1 MGHRA, CDR2 YSYEKL. The CDR3 has 17 amino acids. CDR3 region: CASSQDVATWANSPLHF. CDR3 coding DNA: TGCGCCAGCAGCCAAGATGTTGCCACGTGGGCTAATTCACCCCTCCACTTT.

V is TRBV10-1 and J is TRBJ2-7; 7 nucleotides align to TRBD1. Germline V gene sequence: CDR1 WNHNN, CDR2 SYGVQD (reference sequence). V gave up 3 bases and J gave up 7 bases; unmatched junction bases: 6. The CDR3 is made up of 13 amino acids. CDR3 residues: CASSDRQGQEQYF. The CDR3 coding sequence is TGCGCCAGCAGTGATCGACAGGGCCAGGAGCAGTACTTC.

On this clone: Additional DNA sequences in this sample encode the identical CDR3. V and J are TRBV7-6 and TRBJ2-7, with TRBD1 matching over 8 bases. V shed 5 bases and J 2 bases; nucleotides not matched to a gene: 2. Per the germline V gene, CDR1 is SGHVS and CDR2 is FNYEAQ. This CDR3 contains 13 residues. This CDR3 reads CASSLQGAYEQYF. The CDR3 bases are TGTGCCAGCAGCCTACAGGGGGCCTACGAGCAGTACTTC.

V is TRBV7-9 and J is TRBJ2-3; D may be TRBD2 (6 bases). The CDR3 loop spans 15 amino acids. The V end lost 5 bases, the J end lost 2 bases, and 14 bases lay between the germline ends. The V gene's germline CDR1 is SEHNR and CDR2 FQNEAQ (reference sequence). As DNA, the CDR3 is TGTGCCAGCAGCGCAAGCGGACTAATCACAGATACGCAGTATTTT. Translated, it gives CASSASGLITDTQYF.

This sequence joins TRBV28 and TRBJ2-2; D remains ambiguous. The CDR3 totals 16 residues. V was shortened by 3 bases and J by 2 bases, with 13 bases between the two germline ends. Germline lookup yields CDR1 MDHEN and CDR2 SYDVKM. Written as DNA, the CDR3 is TGTGCCAGCAGTTTCCCGTCGAGGTTTAACACCGGGGAGCTGTTTTTT. As protein: CASSFPSRFNTGELFF.

The genes are TRBV27 and TRBJ2-2; TRBD2 aligns across 10 bases. The V segment lost 2 bases and the J segment 4 bases; nucleotides outside the gene matches: 4. The CDR3 covers 16 residues. Germline loops: CDR1 MNHEY, CDR2 SMNVEV (reference sequence). The CDR3 nucleotides are TGTGCCAGCAGTTTAGTAGCGGGAGGTAGCACCGGGGAGCTGTTTTTT. It specifies CASSLVAGGSTGELFF.

The rearrangement links TRBV11-2 to TRBJ2-3; D gene uncertain. V lost 0 bases and J lost 2, with 15 bases in between. Germline V gene lookup returns CDR1 SGHAT and CDR2 FQNNGV. The CDR3 consists of 17 residues. The CDR3, as DNA: TGTGCCAGCAGCTTAGAGATACCAGGATCCTCCACAGATACGCAGTATTTT. As protein: CASSLEIPGSSTDTQYF.

CDR3 DNA sequence: TGTGCCAGCAGTTACGGAGACAGTTCTAATGAAAAACTGTTTTTT. Its protein product is CASSYGDSSNEKLFF. The rearrangement links TRBV6-5 to TRBJ1-4, with D perhaps TRBD1 (5 bases). The CDR3 is 15 residues long. The V gene lost 2 bases and the J gene lost 3 bases, with 10 bases spanning the gap. Germline V gives CDR1 MNHEY, CDR2 SVGAGI.

The chain employs TRBV5-6 and TRBJ2-1, with D perhaps matching TRBD1 (6 bases). This CDR3 spans 16 amino acids. The V end lost 4 bases, the J end lost 0 bases, and 14 bases lay between the germline ends. CDR1 and CDR2 from the germline V gene are SGHDT and YYEEEE. The CDR3 DNA reads TGTGCCAGCAGCCCATTCGGACAGAGCTCCTACAATGAGCAGTTCTTC. Protein sequence: CASSPFGQSSYNEQFF.

This chain joins TRBV4-2 and TRBJ2-5; 8 bases agree with TRBD1. Trimming took 1 base from V and 2 from J; bases not matched to a gene: 6. CDR1 LGHNA and CDR2 YNFKEQ come from the germline V gene. The CDR3 spans 16 residues. The CDR3 protein is CASSQVWTGNQETQYF. The CDR3 DNA is TGTGCCAGCAGCCAAGTGTGGACAGGGAATCAAGAGACCCAGTACTTC.

The genes are TRBV5-5 and TRBJ2-2; TRBD1 matches 7 bases. V shed 2 bases and J 4 bases; nucleotides not matched to a gene: 8. The CDR3 contains 16 residues. Per germline, CDR1 SGHKS and CDR2 YYEKEE (reference sequence). This chain's CDR3 is CASSLTGAAGTGELFF. CDR3 sequence (DNA): TGTGCCAGCAGCTTAACAGGGGCCGCGGGCACCGGGGAGCTGTTTTTT.

This clone has a handful of counts. V usage is TRBV19 and J usage is TRBJ2-7, with D unresolved. Trimming stripped 3 bases from V and 4 bases from J, with 7 bases between. In germline, CDR1 is LNHDA, CDR2 SQIVND (reference sequence). The CDR3 length is 12 residues. The CDR3 sequence is CASSIPGYEQYF. CDR3 nucleotide sequence: TGTGCCAGTAGTATTCCAGGTTACGAGCAGTACTTC.

V and J are TRBV10-3 and TRBJ2-1; 7 positions match TRBD2. This CDR3 has 13 amino acids. Unmatched junction bases numbered 2, after V lost 2 bases and J lost 7 bases. Per the germline V gene, CDR1 is ENHRY and CDR2 is SYGVKD. CDR3 region: CAISEGRENEQFF. The CDR3, as DNA: TGTGCCATCAGTGAGGGGCGGGAGAATGAGCAGTTCTTC.

This chain connects TRBV6-5 to TRBJ1-2; 7 positions agree with TRBD1. V was pared by 2 bases and J by 2 bases, with 8 bases of the junction left unmatched. The CDR3 is made up of 16 amino acids. Per germline, CDR1 MNHEY and CDR2 SVGAGI. CDR3 DNA sequence: TGTGCCAGCAGTTACGATTGGGGACAGACAAACTATGGCTACACCTTC. The encoded protein is CASSYDWGQTNYGYTF.

V usage is TRBV15 and J usage is TRBJ2-5; 11 bases fit TRBD2. J was trimmed by 5 bases and V by 3 bases; bases with no gene match: 8. The germline gives CDR1 LNHNV, CDR2 YYDKDF (reference sequence). The CDR3 is made up of 16 amino acids. The CDR3, as DNA: TGTGCCACCAGCAGTCCACCTAGCGGGAGGACTGAGACCCAGTACTTC. Translating it yields CATSSPPSGRTETQYF.

CDR3 DNA sequence: TGTGCCAGCAGCTTACGCGGACTAGCGACTGATACGCAGTATTTT. Translated, it gives CASSLRGLATDTQYF. The genes are TRBV7-2 and TRBJ2-3, with 9 bases aligning to TRBD2. V lost 2 bases and J lost 6; bases outside the gene matches: 6. CDR3 length: 15 amino acids. Germline CDR1 and CDR2: SGHTA and FQGNSA.